The 5 T cell receptor beta chains below all came from one sample that was sequenced in a study of graft-versus-host responses after intestinal transplantation. Sequencing was performed with immunoSEQ multiplex PCR; in TCRdb, only in-frame clones are kept and a portion is missing. This sample carries around 18,000 clones, around 82% of them seen once, and the ten largest clones take more than 5%. The starting material, graft tissue, was processed to release intraepithelial and lamina propria lymphocytes. The sample was ileum tissue, taken 17 days after transplant. Receptors originate from a human patient who received an intestinal transplant, so some T cells may come from the graft donor.

The chain carries TRBV11-2 and TRBJ1-3; 7 nucleotides agree with TRBD1. Germline CDR1 and CDR2: SGHAT and FQNNGV. The J segment lost 4 bases and the V segment lost 4 bases, leaving 1 base of the junction unmatched. The CDR3 consists of 13 residues. CDR3 residues: CASSSGGGNTIYF. Written as DNA, the CDR3 is TGTGCCAGCAGCTCAGGGGGAGGAAACACCATATATTTT.

The CDR3 loop is CASSLGGSGANVLTF. CDR3 nucleotide sequence: TGTGCCAGCAGTTTGGGGGGCTCTGGGGCCAACGTCCTGACTTTC. The V call is TRBV4-2, the J call TRBJ2-6, with D possibly TRBD2 on 6 matching bases. V was clipped by 6 bases and J by 0 bases, with 9 bases between them. The length of the CDR3 is 15 residues. Germline V gives CDR1 LGHNA, CDR2 YNFKEQ.

The chain has TRBV28 and TRBJ2-2, with no clear D. Germline CDR1 reads MDHEN; CDR2 reads SYDVKM. The CDR3 runs 14 residues. Trimming took 2 bases from V and 4 from J, leaving 8 bases between them. The CDR3 DNA reads as TGTGCCAGCAGTTTACGGTTGTCCACCGGGGAGCTGTTTTTT. It translates to CASSLRLSTGELFF.

The CDR3, as DNA: TGTGCCAGCAGCTCGGGACAGGCAAGCTCTGGAAACACCATATATTTT. Translation gives CASSSGQASSGNTIYF. The chain has TRBV28 and TRBJ1-3; 8 nucleotides agree with TRBD1. CDR3 size: 16 residues. CDR1 and CDR2 (germline): MDHEN, SYDVKM. V lost 6 bases to trimming and J lost 0 bases; unmatched junction nucleotides: 7.

For this clone: The identical CDR3 is also encoded by other nucleotide sequences in the sample. CDR3 DNA: TGTGCCAGCAGCCCCCGTGGGGGTACAGGGGTCGGAGCCAACGTCCTGACTTTC. This codes for CASSPRGGTGVGANVLTF. The chain employs TRBV7-3 and TRBJ2-6; 7 positions agree with TRBD1. V trimming: 5 bases; J trimming: 7 bases; junction bases outside the gene matches: 17. Germline CDR1 is SGHTA and CDR2 is FQGTGA. The CDR3 contains 18 residues.